The 2 T cell receptor beta chains reported below all come from one sample, sequenced in a study of cytomegalovirus exposure and HLA in healthy donors. The data were produced by immunoSEQ multiplex PCR, yet TCRdb's version contains in-frame clones alone and is incomplete. The table lists over 150,000 clones, 75% to 85% of them singletons. The sample was PBMCs. The receptors here all came from a woman aged 25 to 45 in good health and CMV-seropositive.

The DNA of the CDR3 is TGTGCCAGCAGTGAACTAGGAGGGTACAATGAGCAGTTCTTC. Amino acid sequence: CASSELGGYNEQFF. This sequence joins TRBV2 and TRBJ2-1, with D maybe TRBD2 (6 bases). V shed 2 bases and J shed 4 bases, with 9 bases lying between them. The length of the CDR3 is 14 residues. Per germline, CDR1 SNHLY and CDR2 FYNNEI.

This chain uses TRBV7-6 with TRBJ2-1, with D unresolved. Germline V lookup: CDR1 SGHVS, CDR2 FNYEAQ. The CDR3 has 13 residues. Trimming left V 1 base short and J 5 bases short, with 6 bases between. The CDR3 protein is CASSLDLNNEQFF. The CDR3 DNA follows: TGTGCCAGCAGCTTAGATCTAAACAATGAGCAGTTCTTC.